Each of the 32 T cell receptor beta chains below was sequenced from the same sample in a study of cytomegalovirus exposure and HLA in healthy donors. The PCR used 60 Vbeta and 13 Jbeta primers. The method was immunoSEQ multiplex PCR; TCRdb's version includes in-frame clones alone and lacks a portion of them. The sample shows roughly 100,000 clones, 76% of them seen only once. Source material: PBMCs. These receptors all come from a man aged 40-55 years in good health and CMV-seropositive.

This clone occurred a few times. The chain couples TRBV7-3 to TRBJ2-2, with 11 bases identical to TRBD1. Germline CDR1 is SGHTA and CDR2 is FQGTGA. V was pared by 5 bases and J by 1 base, with 3 bases of the junction left unmatched. The CDR3 is 16 amino acids. The CDR3 DNA is TGTGCCAGCAGCACTGGGACAGGGGGGAACACCGGGGAGCTGTTTTTT. Translating gives CASSTGTGGNTGELFF. Full variable domain (missing parts from reference TRBV7-3 and TRBJ2-2): GAGVSQTPSNKVTEKGKYVELRCDPISGHTALYWYRQSLGQGPEFLIYFQGTGAADDSGLPNDRFFAVRPEGSVSTLKIQRTERGDSAVYLCASSTGTGGNTGELFFGEGSRLTVL.

This clone appeared once. The rearrangement links TRBV5-4 to TRBJ2-7; 7 positions agree with TRBD1. The CDR3 runs 14 residues. J gave up 0 bases and V 3 bases, and 3 bases lay outside the gene matches. Germline CDR1 and CDR2: SGHNT and YYREEE (reference sequence). As DNA, the CDR3 is TGTGCCAGCAGCTCCTGGACAGGCTCCTACGAGCAGTACTTC. This sequence encodes CASSSWTGSYEQYF.

This clone was observed a handful of times. V gene TRBV19 combines with J gene TRBJ2-7; TRBD2 is a possible D gene (5 bases). Between the trimmed V and J ends, which lost 3 bases and 4 bases, there was a span of 10 bases. The length of the CDR3 is 13 residues. The V gene's germline CDR1 is LNHDA and CDR2 SQIVND (reference sequence). The CDR3: CASSINTGYEQYF. The CDR3 DNA sequence: TGTGCCAGTAGTATCAACACGGGGTACGAGCAGTACTTC.

V gene TRBV25-1 combines with J gene TRBJ2-5, with D possibly being TRBD2 (6 bases). Trimming cost V 7 bases and J 9 bases, with 21 bases left between them. The CDR3 contains 14 residues. Germline-derived CDR1 and CDR2 are MGHDK and SYGVNS. The DNA for the CDR3 is TGTGCCAGCAACGACAGAAGGCGGCCGGGGGCCCAGTACTTC. Translation gives CASNDRRRPGAQYF.

This clone was counted only a few times. The CDR3 DNA is TGCGCCAGCAGCTGGGAGGGCGCAGATACGCAGTATTTT. The encoded protein is CASSWEGADTQYF. The J gene is TRBJ2-3, the V gene TRBV5-1; TRBD2 matches at 7 bases. V was pared by 3 bases and J by 4 bases, with 2 bases of the junction left unmatched. CDR3 size: 13 residues. CDR1 SGHRS and CDR2 YFSETQ come from the germline V gene.

The V and J genes are TRBV29-1 and TRBJ2-7; no reliable D call. The CDR3 loop spans 11 amino acids. Trimming shortened V by 4 bases and J by 2 bases, and 6 bases separated the two germline ends. Germline assignment: CDR1 SQVTM and CDR2 ANQGSEA. CDR3 bases: TGCAGCGTTGTTGACACCTACGAGCAGTACTTC. Translating gives CSVVDTYEQYF.

This chain joins TRBV5-8 and TRBJ2-3; 8 nucleotides align to TRBD2. Germline V gene data show CDR1 as SGHTS and CDR2 as YDEGEE. V trimming: 4 bases; J trimming: 3 bases; junction bases outside the gene matches: 7. The CDR3 is made up of 15 amino acids. The CDR3 coding sequence is TGTGCCAGCAGCCAAGGGACTAGGTCTACAGATACGCAGTATTTT. Its protein is CASSQGTRSTDTQYF.

The rearrangement uses TRBV19 and TRBJ2-5; 15 bases fit TRBD2. The CDR3 loop spans 16 amino acids. Trimming cost V 6 bases and J 5 bases; bases outside gene matches: 7. Germline CDR1 is LNHDA and CDR2 is SQIVND (reference sequence). CDR3 protein: CASRRTSGRVWETQYF. DNA for the CDR3: TGTGCCAGTAGACGGACTAGCGGGAGGGTTTGGGAGACCCAGTACTTC.

This chain connects TRBV18 to TRBJ1-2; the D is unclear. V was clipped by 6 bases and J by 5 bases, with 19 bases between them. Germline loops: CDR1 KGHSH, CDR2 LQKENI. CDR3 size: 15 residues. This chain's CDR3 is CASSLFFAGPYGYTF. CDR3 bases: TGTGCCAGCTCTCTCTTCTTTGCAGGCCCATATGGCTACACCTTC.

The chain links TRBV7-2 to TRBJ2-1; 9 bases align to TRBD2. CDR1 SGHTA and CDR2 FQGNSA come from the germline V gene. The V and J ends lost 1 base and 10 bases, in that order; junction bases with no gene match: 8. The CDR3 sequence is 15 residues long. CDR3 in DNA: TGTGCCAGCAGCTTAGTACCGCGGGAGGGGGGAGAGCAGTTCTTC. Amino acid sequence: CASSLVPREGGEQFF.

V usage is TRBV18 and J usage is TRBJ1-1; 7 bases are a match to TRBD1. The CDR3 length is 15 residues. Germline V lookup: CDR1 KGHSH, CDR2 LQKENI. The V gene end was trimmed by 5 bases and the J gene end by 6 bases; junction bases not matched to a gene: 12. The CDR3 loop is CASSSTGSPDAEAFF. The CDR3 DNA reads TGTGCCAGCTCATCGACAGGGTCACCGGATGCTGAAGCTTTCTTT. The full variable domain, its missing parts supplied by reference TRBV18 and TRBJ1-1, is NAGVMQNPRHLVRRRGQEARLRCSPMKGHSHVYWYRQLPEEGLKFMVYLQKENIIDESGMPKERFSAEFPKEGPSILRIQQVVRGDSAAYFCASSSTGSPDAEAFFGQGTRLTVV.

The genes are TRBV13 and TRBJ2-3, with TRBD1 matching 7 bases. CDR3 length: 15 residues. Germline V gives CDR1 PRHDT, CDR2 FYEKMQ (reference sequence). V dropped 5 bases and J dropped 3; count of bases not matched to a gene: 8. CDR3 sequence: CASSPRQGGTDTQYF. DNA for the CDR3: TGTGCCAGCAGCCCCCGACAGGGCGGGACAGATACGCAGTATTTT.

This clone was detected a few times. The rearrangement links TRBV4-2 to TRBJ1-6; no clear D gene. Germline V gives CDR1 LGHNA, CDR2 YNFKEQ. V was shortened by 1 base and J by 6 bases, with 10 bases between the two germline ends. The CDR3 extends over 15 amino acids. The CDR3 sequence: CASSQGTPINSPLHF. The CDR3 nucleotides read TGTGCCAGCAGCCAAGGAACACCGATTAATTCACCCCTCCACTTT.

The J gene is TRBJ2-3, the V gene TRBV13; 9 bases match TRBD2. V shed 7 bases and J 0 bases; nucleotides not matched to a gene: 14. From germline, CDR1 is PRHDT and CDR2 FYEKMQ (reference sequence). There are 18 residues in the CDR3. This chain's CDR3 is CASTETPGLALSTDTQYF. The CDR3 DNA is TGTGCCAGCACCGAAACCCCGGGACTAGCCCTTAGCACAGATACGCAGTATTTT.

The V and J genes are TRBV11-3 and TRBJ2-7, with a weak D call TRBD2 (5 bases). Germline assignment: CDR1 SGHNT and CDR2 YENEEA. CDR3 size: 15 residues. The germline V and J ends were trimmed by 0 bases and 1 base, with 10 bases remaining between them. CDR3 amino acids: CASSLESGGSYEQYF. The CDR3 DNA follows: TGTGCCAGCAGCTTAGAAAGCGGCGGTTCCTACGAGCAGTACTTC.

This chain links TRBV2 with TRBJ1-6; 9 nucleotides line up with TRBD1. The CDR3 is 14 amino acids. V was pared by 9 bases and J by 9 bases, with 9 bases of the junction left unmatched. Germline V gene data show CDR1 as SNHLY and CDR2 as FYNNEI. The DNA for the CDR3 is TGTGCCAGACAACTGGACAGGGGAAGTTCACCCCTCCACTTT. Protein product: CARQLDRGSSPLHF.

The chain couples TRBV28 to TRBJ1-2; D is perhaps TRBD1 (5 bases). The CDR3 is 11 amino acids. Per the germline V gene, CDR1 is MDHEN and CDR2 is SYDVKM. Trimming removed 3 bases at V and 12 bases at J, with 11 bases between. The CDR3 loop is CASSLQGSHTF. The CDR3, as DNA: TGTGCCAGCAGTTTGCAGGGATCGCACACCTTC.

The chain joins TRBV7-9 to TRBJ1-5; tentatively, D is TRBD1 (5 bases). Trimming stripped 6 bases from V and 3 bases from J, with 12 bases between. Germline V gives CDR1 SEHNR, CDR2 FQNEAQ (reference sequence). The CDR3 spans 14 residues. The CDR3 nucleotides read TGTGCCAGCAGTTTCGACAGACCCAATCAGCCCCAGCATTTT. Translating gives CASSFDRPNQPQHF.

The chain carries TRBV5-6 and TRBJ2-5; TRBD1 aligns across 10 bases. The closer fit of TRBJ2-7 to the DNA end suggests the J call may be wrong. CDR3 length: 14 amino acids. Per germline, CDR1 SGHDT and CDR2 YYEEEE. In nucleotides, the CDR3 is TGTGCCAGCAGCCCGACAGGGGGCGGCTACGAGCAGTACTTC. Translating it yields CASSPTGGGYEQYF.

The V call is TRBV2, the J call TRBJ2-4, with no clear D. This CDR3 has 17 residues. V dropped 0 bases and J dropped 1 base, with 13 bases sitting between them. CDR1 is SNHLY, CDR2 FYNNEI, per germline. The CDR3 nucleotides read TGTGCCAGCAGTGAAGCAATCGTTTTTATCGCCAAAAACATTCAGTACTTC. Protein product: CASSEAIVFIAKNIQYF.

The chain is built from TRBV5-4 and TRBJ1-6; D uncertain. V gave up 0 bases and J gave up 6 bases, with 16 bases separating them. Germline V gene sequence: CDR1 SGHNT, CDR2 YYREEE (reference sequence). The CDR3 spans 17 residues. The CDR3 reads CASSLATSAAPNSPLHF. CDR3 in DNA: TGTGCCAGCAGCTTGGCCACGAGCGCAGCTCCTAATTCACCCCTCCACTTT. Full variable domain (rest looked up from reference TRBV5-4 and TRBJ1-6): ETGVTQSPTHLIKTRGQQVTLRCSSQSGHNTVSWYQQALGQGPQFIFQYYREEENGRGNFPPRFSGLQFPNYSSELNVNALELDDSALYLCASSLATSAAPNSPLHFGNGTRLTVT.

This sequence joins TRBV5-4 and TRBJ1-5, with D perhaps matching TRBD1 (6 bases). V was pared by 2 bases and J by 0 bases, with 12 bases between. The length of the CDR3 is 16 residues. Looked up from germline, CDR1 is SGHNT and CDR2 is YYREEE (reference sequence). The CDR3 sequence: CASSFDRTYSNQPQHF. The CDR3, as DNA: TGTGCCAGCAGCTTCGACAGGACCTATAGCAATCAGCCCCAGCATTTT.

This clone turned up a few times. The chain couples TRBV4-1 to TRBJ2-1; no clear D gene. Germline lookup yields CDR1 MGHRA and CDR2 YSYEKL. The germline V and J ends were trimmed by 3 bases and 7 bases, with 22 bases remaining between them. CDR3 length equals 17 residues. CDR3 protein: CASSQPVFVPARNEQFF. DNA of the CDR3: TGCGCCAGCAGCCAGCCCGTCTTTGTTCCCGCTAGAAATGAGCAGTTCTTC.

The chain couples TRBV27 to TRBJ2-1; TRBD1 matches at 9 bases. This CDR3 spans 14 amino acids. Germline CDR1 reads MNHEY; CDR2 reads SMNVEV (reference sequence). J lost 2 bases, V lost 8 bases, and 4 bases had no gene match. CDR3 residues: CASLRTGAYNEQFF. The CDR3 nucleotides are TGTGCCAGCCTAAGGACAGGGGCCTACAATGAGCAGTTCTTC.

The chain has TRBV11-1 and TRBJ2-2, with 10 bases fitting TRBD2. Germline V CDR1 and CDR2: SGHAT, FQDESV (reference sequence). The CDR3 is 18 amino acids. V trimming: 6 bases; J trimming: 6 bases; junction bases outside the gene matches: 16. The CDR3 here is CASRTTSGRGSRPGELFF. CDR3 coding DNA: TGTGCCAGCAGAACGACTAGCGGGCGAGGGTCGAGGCCCGGGGAGCTGTTTTTT.

The chain is built from TRBV19 and TRBJ1-4; 7 bases agree with TRBD1. V shed 3 bases, J shed 8 bases, and the junction held 24 bases outside the gene matches. In germline, CDR1 is LNHDA, CDR2 SQIVND (reference sequence). CDR3 length equals 20 residues. CDR3 nucleotides: TGTGCCAGTAGTATCCAGACAGGGAAATTTCTCCTACGGCGGAAGGAAAAACTGTTTTTT. Translated: CASSIQTGKFLLRRKEKLFF.

The chain uses TRBV6-5 and TRBJ1-5, with 9 bases aligning to TRBD1. The CDR3 is 15 amino acids. Trimming cost V 4 bases and J 7 bases; bases outside gene matches: 8. CDR1 is MNHEY and CDR2 is SVGAGI in the germline V gene. The CDR3 loop is CASSSAGQGRQPQHF. As DNA, the CDR3 is TGTGCCAGCAGTTCCGCAGGACAGGGGCGACAGCCCCAGCATTTT.

This chain uses TRBV28 with TRBJ1-6, with D unclear. Germline V gene sequence: CDR1 MDHEN, CDR2 SYDVKM. The CDR3 has 14 amino acids. Trimming took off 6 bases at V and 4 bases at J, with 10 bases between the two ends. The CDR3 sequence: CASRVEGYNSPLHF. CDR3 nucleotide sequence: TGTGCCAGCAGGGTGGAGGGTTATAATTCACCCCTCCACTTT.

The chain links TRBV10-3 to TRBJ2-5; 10 bases match TRBD1. V dropped 5 bases and J dropped 1; count of bases not matched to a gene: 4. Germline V gene lookup returns CDR1 ENHRY and CDR2 SYGVKD. The CDR3 is made up of 15 amino acids. CDR3 DNA sequence: TGTGCCATCAGTCCGGGACAGGGGTCCCAAGAGACCCAGTACTTC. Protein sequence: CAISPGQGSQETQYF.

This rearrangement joins TRBV6-5 to TRBJ2-3; tentatively, D is TRBD2 (5 bases). The CDR3 has 15 residues. Trimming shortened V by 2 bases and J by 0 bases, and 9 bases separated the two germline ends. Germline values: CDR1 MNHEY, CDR2 SVGAGI. The CDR3 loop is CASSYEGTSTDTQYF. For the CDR3, the DNA is TGTGCCAGCAGTTACGAGGGTACTAGCACAGATACGCAGTATTTT.

Worth noting for this clone: The junction does not match germline at one end; this may be a read error. This chain uses TRBV19 with TRBJ2-5; TRBD1 might be the D (6 bases). Germline lookup yields CDR1 LNHDA and CDR2 SQIVND (reference sequence). This CDR3 is built from 14 residues. CDR3: CASSPGHYQEAQYF. DNA of the CDR3: TGTGCCAGTAGTCCGGGACACTACCAAGAGGCCCAGTACTTC.

The chain links TRBV7-6 to TRBJ2-7; tentatively, D is TRBD1 (6 bases). The CDR3 sequence is 14 residues long. The germline V gene has CDR1 SGHVS and CDR2 FNYEAQ. Trimming stripped 5 bases from V and 3 bases from J, with 14 bases between. The CDR3 region is CASSRQTGNYEQYF. For the CDR3, the DNA is TGTGCCAGCAGCCGACAGACAGGAAACTACGAGCAGTACTTC.